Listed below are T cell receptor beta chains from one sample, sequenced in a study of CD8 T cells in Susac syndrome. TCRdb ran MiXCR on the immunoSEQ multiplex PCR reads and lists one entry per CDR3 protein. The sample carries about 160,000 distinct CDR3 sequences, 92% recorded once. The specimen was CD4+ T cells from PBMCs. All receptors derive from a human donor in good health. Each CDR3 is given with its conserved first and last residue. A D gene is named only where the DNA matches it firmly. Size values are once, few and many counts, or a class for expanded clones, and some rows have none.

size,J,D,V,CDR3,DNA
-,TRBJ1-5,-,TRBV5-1,CASSVGNDNQPQHF,TGCGCCAGCAGCGTCGGGAATGACAATCAGCCCCAGCATTTT
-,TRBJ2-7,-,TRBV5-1,CASSLARPTYEQYF,TGCGCCAGCAGCTTGGCGCGGCCAACCTACGAGCAGTACTTC
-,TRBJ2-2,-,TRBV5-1,CASSLAPRGGDTGELFF,TGCGCCAGCAGCTTGGCACCCCGCGGGGGCGACACCGGGGAGCTGTTTTTT
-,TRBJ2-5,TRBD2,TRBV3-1,CASSQTSGAPGTQYF,TGTGCCAGCAGCCAGACTAGCGGGGCCCCAGGGACCCAGTACTTC
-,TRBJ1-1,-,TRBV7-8,CASSLVGGWPGAEAFF,TGTGCCAGCAGCTTAGTGGGCGGGTGGCCGGGGGCTGAAGCTTTCTTT
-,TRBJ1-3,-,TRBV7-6,CASSLRPGGNTIYF,TGTGCCAGCAGCTTAAGGCCAGGGGGAAACACCATATATTTT
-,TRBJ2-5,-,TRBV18,CASSFLPEETQYF,TGTGCCAGCTCATTTCTTCCTGAAGAGACCCAGTACTTC
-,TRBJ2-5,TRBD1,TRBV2,CASTGTGITETQYF,TGTGCCAGTACCGGGACAGGGATCACAGAGACCCAGTACTTC
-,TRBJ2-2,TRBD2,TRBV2,CASMILGGTGELFF,TGTGCCAGCATGATACTGGGGGGGACCGGGGAGCTGTTTTTT
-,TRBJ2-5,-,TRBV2,CASSALYGTKVETQYF,TGTGCCAGCAGTGCCCTCTACGGAACTAAGGTAGAGACCCAGTACTTC
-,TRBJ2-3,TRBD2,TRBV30,CARTSGSITLTDTQYF,TGTGCCAGGACTAGCGGGAGCATTACTCTCACAGATACGCAGTATTTT
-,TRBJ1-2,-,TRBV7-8,CASSFLLGRTGYTF,TGTGCCAGCAGCTTCCTCTTGGGGAGGACGGGCTACACCTTC
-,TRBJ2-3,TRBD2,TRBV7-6,CASSWNWRGGDTQYF,TGTGCCAGCAGCTGGAACTGGCGGGGGGGGGATACGCAGTATTTT
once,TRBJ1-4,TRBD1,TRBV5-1,CASSLQPPRGEKLFF,TGCGCCAGCAGCCTTCAGCCTCCCAGGGGGGAAAAACTGTTTTTT
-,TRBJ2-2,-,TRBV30,CAWRSGPGGGELFF,TGTGCCTGGAGGAGCGGGCCCGGGGGCGGGGAGCTGTTTTTT
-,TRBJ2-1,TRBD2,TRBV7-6,CASSQSGSSFYNEQFF,TGTGCCAGCAGCCAGAGCGGGAGTAGTTTCTACAATGAGCAGTTCTTC
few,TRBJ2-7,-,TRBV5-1,CASSPEGSGEQYF,TGCGCCAGCAGCCCCGAAGGTTCCGGCGAGCAGTACTTC
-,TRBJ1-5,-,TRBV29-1,CSVAGQGEQPQHF,TGCAGCGTTGCTGGGCAGGGTGAGCAGCCCCAGCATTTT
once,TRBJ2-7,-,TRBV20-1,CSANRHPSYEQYF,TGCAGTGCTAACAGACACCCCTCCTACGAGCAGTACTTC
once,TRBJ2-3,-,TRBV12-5,CASGLEDTQYF,TGTGCTAGTGGTTTGGAAGATACGCAGTATTTT
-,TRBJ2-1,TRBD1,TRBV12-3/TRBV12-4,CASQGQLTYNEQFF,TGTGCCAGTCAGGGACAGTTGACCTACAATGAGCAGTTCTTC
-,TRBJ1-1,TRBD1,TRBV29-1,CSVGQVNTEAFF,TGCAGCGTGGGACAGGTGAACACTGAAGCTTTCTTT
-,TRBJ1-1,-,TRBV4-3,CASSHQAGDTEAFF,TGCGCCAGCAGCCACCAGGCAGGGGATACTGAAGCTTTCTTT
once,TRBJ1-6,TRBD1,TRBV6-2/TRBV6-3,CASTRQGAASPLHF,TGTGCCAGCACACGACAGGGGGCGGCTTCACCCCTCCACTTT
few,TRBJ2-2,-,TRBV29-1,CSVIGTKNTGELFF,TGCAGCGTAATTGGGACAAAAAACACCGGGGAGCTGTTTTTT
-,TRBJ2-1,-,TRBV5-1,CASSARLSRGPSYNEQFF,TGCGCCAGCAGCGCCCGGTTATCGCGCGGGCCTTCCTACAATGAGCAGTTCTTC
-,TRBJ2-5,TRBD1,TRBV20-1,CSAWTGTETQYF,TGCAGTGCCTGGACAGGTACAGAGACCCAGTACTTC
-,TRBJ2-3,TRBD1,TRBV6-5,CASSPSSAGGRNTQYF,TGTGCCAGCAGTCCCTCCAGTGCAGGGGGCAGAAATACGCAGTATTTT